This TCR beta chain was retrieved from a study of cytomegalovirus exposure and HLA in healthy donors (dated by TCRdb to between 2016 and 2019). Study-wide context: In an earlier analysis of 587 of the donors, under 300 Gb of sequence data and roughly 100 million unique TCR beta sequences from roughly 180 million T cells were reported. An earlier analysis of approximately 630 of the donors applied high-throughput TCR beta sequencing to assess whether each TCR beta V gene segment acted as functional or pseudogenic. Of the 300 to 450 genotyped donors, more than 75% were placed in the genetic ancestry cluster associated with self-reported Caucasian donors. Typing coverage varied by locus: roughly 629-640 donors for A, B, C, DRB1 and DQB1; more than 500 for DQA1; more than 600 for DPA1; 400 to 480 for DPB1. The aim of the study was to test whether cataloging public T cell receptors could identify signatures of past pathogen exposure. The T cell repertoires of 670 or so subjects were profiled by immunosequencing and related to cytomegalovirus serostatus. On average, roughly 250,000 unique TCR beta nucleotide sequences were sequenced per donor among 398 genotyped donors of the cohort, with roughly 18% of those sequences being non-productive. Four or five DR-DQ haplotypes were treated as single units for association and clustering because of strong linkage in the cohort. Donor age, sex, ethnicity and CMV serostatus were compiled alongside the repertoire data. Every discovery cohort repertoire had been produced on one sequencing platform. In a later genetic analysis, genome-wide SNP genotypes for about three fifths of the 666 donors were used, and that subset was treated as a discovery cohort. To predict cytomegalovirus infection status, the study combined high-throughput TCR immunosequencing, statistical association of individual TCRs with disease status, and machine learning. A separate validation cohort of 100 to 150 different subjects was used in addition to the roughly 620-subject first cohort. A later analysis re-examined previously published TCR beta repertoires from roughly 720 donors and added high-resolution HLA genotyping to investigate patterns of TCR occurrence. An early release covering 550 to 700 HLA-typed donors comprised approximately 300 gigabases of sequencing data and 85 million or so unique TCR sequences. Rather than drawing on any new phenotypic data, the later analysis identified candidate immune exposures from TCR beta sequences and the way those sequences occurred across donors. Class I and class II HLA loci were covered by the typing at four-digit resolution.

V gives up 5 bases and J gives up 0 bases, and the segment between their germline ends measures 11 bases. The CDR3 holds 15 amino acids from the cysteine to the phenylalanine. Only CDR3 DNA is held: 45 bases, read in frame from base 1. Taken from the germline V gene, the CDR1 and CDR2 loops are LGHNA and YSLEER. General findings and caveats noted by the study authors: A further reported finding was that TCR beta sequences accurately predicted the HLA-A and HLA-B alleles for most subjects in the first cohort. Because HLA typing was unavailable for some donors at each locus, only the typed subset was used in association tests. Because counts were too low, roughly 17 rarely observed V segments, including chromosome 9 orphons, were left out of the earlier analysis of some 640 of the donors. An association between a missense DCLRE1C variant and V-gene and J-gene trimming of TCR beta chains was found in a later genetic analysis and replicated in an independent cohort. In both the original and validation cohorts, the classifier was reported to diagnose cytomegalovirus status with high specificity and sensitivity. In a later analysis, most CMV-associated TCR beta chains were found to appear HLA-restricted, with HLA associations seemingly driven largely by CMV exposure. A group of highly shared sequence variants was considered likely to be a technical artifact of the sequencing pipeline. The authors suggested that the approach could potentially be extended to other disease states and immunological phenotypes. The study gave a list of under 200 TCR beta chains associated with cytomegalovirus. The 87-base-pair reads could not distinguish some IMGT-functional V segments, including TRBV6-2 and TRBV6-3, so those segments were excluded. In a later genetic analysis, fewer N-insertions in productive TCRs were reported among donors in an Asian-associated ancestry cluster than the roughly 640-donor mean. A later analysis found that TCR association rates varied across HLA loci, with DRB1 alleles showing the most associated TCRs and HLA-C alleles the fewest. Strong co-occurrence of HLA alleles, especially DR and DQ, made assigning TCR associations to individual alleles difficult. A later analysis associated 15,000 or so TCR beta sequences with specific HLA alleles at a false discovery rate of 0.05. In an earlier analysis of fewer than 750 of the donors, most TCR beta V segments were observed in productive rearrangements about 87% or about 30% of the time, broadly matching IMGT annotations. Linkage disequilibrium might explain the correlated functional status among segregating V segments, but an unknown experimental factor could not be excluded. In vitro tests confirmed that a few of the cytomegalovirus-associated TCR beta chains recognize cytomegalovirus antigens. Immune exposure information for the cohort was limited to CMV serostatus. According to a later analysis, parvovirus B19, influenza, CMV and Epstein-Barr virus appeared linked to several top co-occurrence clusters. This cohort had only TCR beta chains sequenced, and the lack of alpha or paired-chain data limited which features could be detected. Most TCR sequences were observed very rarely across donors, whereas some public TCRs were present in many individuals. Compared with equally common non-associated chains, HLA-associated TCR beta chains in a later analysis were more clonally expanded and had lower generation probabilities. The presence/absence analyses assumed that sequencing depth was roughly uniform across donors, and that assumption may not be true.

As to this clone: What this receptor recognizes is not known. No quality values exist for individual bases; no much larger clone is one base distant.

The receptor library was made with the immunoSEQ multiplex PCR assay. A mixture of 60 forward primers for TCR Vbeta segments and 13 reverse primers for TCR Jbeta segments was used in the multiplex PCR. A multiplex PCR assay on genomic DNA amplified the CDR3 region of rearranged TCR beta genes. On the Illumina HiSeq System, the amplified TCR beta libraries were sequenced as 87-base-pair reads. For the original study's pipeline: Across the 670 or so repertoires, a later analysis counted around 80 million unique TCR beta chains, roughly 11 million of which were shared by at least two donors. Raw reads were error-corrected and collapsed into unique sequences with a nearest-neighbor algorithm that merged closely related sequences to remove PCR and sequencing errors. V, D and J gene segments were assigned by aligning CDR3 sequences to IMGT reference sequences. Each retained sequence needed at least a six-nucleotide match to both a V gene segment and a J gene segment. A rearrangement was called productive if the CDR3 had no stop codons and remained in frame with V and J, and every other rearrangement was called non-productive. Following IMGT convention, CDR3 was defined as the stretch from the second conserved V-encoded cysteine to the conserved J-encoded phenylalanine. The earlier analysis of roughly 590 of the donors excluded any sequence lacking an unambiguous match to a single V gene segment. In an earlier analysis of several hundred of the donors, a V segment was called functional when productive rearrangements were above 56.7%, and segregating when the standard deviation between donors exceeded 5%. A statistical classification framework was built to diagnose cytomegalovirus status from the catalog of TCR beta chain sequences. In a later analysis, V and J genes were assigned by comparing TCR nucleotide sequences against IMGT/GENE-DB human TR gene sequences. In a later analysis, CDR3 sequences and most-parsimonious VDJ recombination scenarios were assigned using the TCRdist pipeline. A later analysis defined each TCR beta chain by its CDR3 amino acid sequence plus V-gene family, and excluded reads lacking a unique V-gene family. To address suspected cross-contamination and a sequencing artifact, a later analysis removed approximately 600 highly shared, low-generation-probability nucleotide sequences. In a later analysis, a clonal expansion index was calculated for each public chain from normalized within-repertoire ranks of inferred template counts. A later analysis computed generation probabilities with a VDJ recombination model fitted to out-of-frame rearrangements, and checked the results against IGoR. A later analysis scored TCR-TCR, TCR-HLA and TCR-CMV co-occurrence with hypergeometric tests, applying a repertoire-size bias correction to TCR pairs. In a later analysis, false discovery rates were estimated by permuting HLA or CMV assignments 20 times. A later analysis grouped co-occurring TCRs with DBSCAN, adding TCRdist sequence similarity when clustering within HLA-allele-positive subsets. Co-occurrence clustering excluded repertoires with fewer than 30,000 or more than 120,000 public chains, plus five with anomalous nucleotide sharing. TCRdb holds this immuneACCESS table with in-frame rearrangements only. Some clones are missing; in checked studies, unresolved V genes explain under half, and the rest has no known cause. That table gives V, J and clone size, and the DNA gave D and trimming. The table for this sample lists 150,000 to 200,000 clones; 60% to 80% of them were counted only once. The top ten constitute around 3% of the sample.

The cohort consisted of some 730 healthy bone marrow donors. Cohort members were all nominally healthy when sampled, although unrecorded immune exposures were likely present. The donor tested CMV seronegative and was one of the 352 seronegative cohort members. A peripheral blood sample was provided by each donor, and peripheral blood mononuclear cells were used for TCR beta sequencing. Genomic DNA was extracted from the blood cell samples with the Qiagen DNeasy Blood Extraction Kit. This TCR derives from a man aged 40-49 years in good health and CMV-seronegative. The sequenced material came from PBMCs. Here the chain combines TRBV4-3 and TRBJ1-3; no D gene can be assigned with confidence. The sequence in DNA is TGCGCCAGCAGCGACGACCGGAGCTCTGGAAACACCATATATTTT. This translates into CASSDDRSSGNTIYF.